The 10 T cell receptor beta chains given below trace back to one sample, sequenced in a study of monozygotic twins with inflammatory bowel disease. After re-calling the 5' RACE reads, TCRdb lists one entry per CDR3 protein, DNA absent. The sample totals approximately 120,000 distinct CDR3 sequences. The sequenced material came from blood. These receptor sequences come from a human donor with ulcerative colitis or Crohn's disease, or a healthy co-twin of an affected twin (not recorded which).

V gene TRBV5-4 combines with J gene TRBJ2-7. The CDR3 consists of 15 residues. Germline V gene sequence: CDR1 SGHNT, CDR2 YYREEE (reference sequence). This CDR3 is CASSLEGQGSYEQYF.

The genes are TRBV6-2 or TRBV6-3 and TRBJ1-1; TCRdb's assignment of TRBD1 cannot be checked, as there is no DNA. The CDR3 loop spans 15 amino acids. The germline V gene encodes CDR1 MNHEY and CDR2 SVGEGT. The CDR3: CASSFPDRPATEAFF.

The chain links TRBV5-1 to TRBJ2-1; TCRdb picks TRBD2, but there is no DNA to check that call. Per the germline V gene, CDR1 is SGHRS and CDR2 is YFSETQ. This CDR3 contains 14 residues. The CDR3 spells CASSLPGLGGEQFF.

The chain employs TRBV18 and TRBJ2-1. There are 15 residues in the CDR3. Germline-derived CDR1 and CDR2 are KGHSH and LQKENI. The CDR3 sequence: CASSPAHKTYNEQFF.

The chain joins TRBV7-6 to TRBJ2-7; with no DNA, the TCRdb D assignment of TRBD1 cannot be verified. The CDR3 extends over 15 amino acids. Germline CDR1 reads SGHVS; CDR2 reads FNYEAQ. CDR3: CASSLAHEQGSEQYF.

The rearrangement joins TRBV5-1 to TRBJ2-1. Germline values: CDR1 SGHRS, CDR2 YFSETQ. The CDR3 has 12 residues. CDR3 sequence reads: CASSSDGHGQFF.

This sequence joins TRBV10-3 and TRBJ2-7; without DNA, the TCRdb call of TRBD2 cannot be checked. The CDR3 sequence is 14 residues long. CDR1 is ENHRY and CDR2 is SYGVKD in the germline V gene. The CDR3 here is CASTEGRDTDPQYF.

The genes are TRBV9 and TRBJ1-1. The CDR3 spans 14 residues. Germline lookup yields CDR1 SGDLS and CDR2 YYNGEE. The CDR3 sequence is CASSRGGGPTEAFF.

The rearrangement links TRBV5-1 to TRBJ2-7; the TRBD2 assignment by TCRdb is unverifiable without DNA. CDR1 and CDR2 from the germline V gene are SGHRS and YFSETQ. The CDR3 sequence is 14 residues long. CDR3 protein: CASSGGDLTYEQYF.

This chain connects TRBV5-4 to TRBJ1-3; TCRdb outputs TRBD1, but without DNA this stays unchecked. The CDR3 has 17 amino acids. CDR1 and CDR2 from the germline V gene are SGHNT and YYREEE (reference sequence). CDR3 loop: CASSGARGPLGGNTIYF.